The clone carrying this TCR beta chain has just a few counts. The antigen remains undetermined. This record belongs to a study of post-analysis software for immune sequencing data. The study, taken as a whole, reports: With TRBV5-6, TRBV5-1 and TRBV20-1 included, 5 or 6 TRBV segments were more frequent in patients than in controls.

Prepared TCR beta cDNA libraries contained unique molecular identifiers. TCRdb called the PCR reads again in MiXCR, with one record for every CDR3 protein. The sample includes about 150,000 distinct CDR3 sequences, 30% of them seen just once. CDR3 size: 19 residues. Germline loops: CDR1 MGHRA, CDR2 YSYEKL. With 2 bases removed from V and 3 bases from J, the gap between germline ends came to 23 bases. The rearrangement joins TRBV4-1 to TRBJ1-3; D is perhaps TRBD1 (6 bases). The sequence came from a girl aged 5 to 17 with multiple sclerosis. Sequencing was performed on blood. The CDR3: CASSQLPGHLLRDGNTIYF. The CDR3, as DNA: TGCGCCAGCAGCCAACTCCCGGGACACCTTTTAAGAGATGGAAACACCATATATTTT.